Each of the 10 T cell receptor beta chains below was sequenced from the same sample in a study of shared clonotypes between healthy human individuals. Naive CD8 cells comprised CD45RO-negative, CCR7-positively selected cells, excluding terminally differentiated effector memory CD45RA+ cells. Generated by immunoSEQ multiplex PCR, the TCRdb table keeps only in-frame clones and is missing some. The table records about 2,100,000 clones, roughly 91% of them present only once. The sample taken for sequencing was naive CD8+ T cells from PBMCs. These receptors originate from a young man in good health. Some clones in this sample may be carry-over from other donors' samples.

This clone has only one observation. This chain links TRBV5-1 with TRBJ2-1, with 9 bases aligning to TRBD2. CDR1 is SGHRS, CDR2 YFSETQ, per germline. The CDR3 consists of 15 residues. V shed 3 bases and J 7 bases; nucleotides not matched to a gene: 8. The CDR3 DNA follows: TGCGCCAGCAGCTATACGGCGGGAGGGATGAATGAGCAGTTCTTC. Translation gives CASSYTAGGMNEQFF.

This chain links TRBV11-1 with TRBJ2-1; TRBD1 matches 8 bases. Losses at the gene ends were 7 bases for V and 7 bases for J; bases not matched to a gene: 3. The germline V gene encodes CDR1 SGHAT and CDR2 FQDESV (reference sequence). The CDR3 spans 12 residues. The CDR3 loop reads CASNTGGNEQFF. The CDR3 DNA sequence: TGTGCCAGCAACACAGGGGGTAATGAGCAGTTCTTC.

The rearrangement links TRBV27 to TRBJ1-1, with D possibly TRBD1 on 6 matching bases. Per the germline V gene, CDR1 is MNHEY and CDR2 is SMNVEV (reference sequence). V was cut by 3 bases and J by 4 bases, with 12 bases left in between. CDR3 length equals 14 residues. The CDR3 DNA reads TGTGCCAGCAGTTTCGGGGGCCTGCGCACTGAAGCTTTCTTT. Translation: CASSFGGLRTEAFF.

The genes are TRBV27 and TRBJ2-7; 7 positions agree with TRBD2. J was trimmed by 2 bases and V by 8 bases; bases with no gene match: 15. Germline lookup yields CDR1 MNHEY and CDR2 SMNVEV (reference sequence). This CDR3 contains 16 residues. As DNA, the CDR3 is TGTGCCAGCTTATATACCGGCGGGAGTGGTCCCTACGAGCAGTACTTC. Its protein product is CASLYTGGSGPYEQYF.

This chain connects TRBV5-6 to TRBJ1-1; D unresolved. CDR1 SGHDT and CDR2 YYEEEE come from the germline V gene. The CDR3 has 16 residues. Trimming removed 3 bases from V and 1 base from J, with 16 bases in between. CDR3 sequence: CASSWGGGVRNTEAFF. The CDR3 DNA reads TGTGCCAGCAGCTGGGGAGGTGGAGTGCGGAACACTGAAGCTTTCTTT. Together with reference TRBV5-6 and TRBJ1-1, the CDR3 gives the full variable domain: DAGVTQSPTHLIKTRGQQVTLRCSPKSGHDTVSWYQQALGQGPQFIFQYYEEEERQRGNFPDRFSGHQFPNYSSELNVNALLLGDSALYLCASSWGGGVRNTEAFFGQGTRLTVV.

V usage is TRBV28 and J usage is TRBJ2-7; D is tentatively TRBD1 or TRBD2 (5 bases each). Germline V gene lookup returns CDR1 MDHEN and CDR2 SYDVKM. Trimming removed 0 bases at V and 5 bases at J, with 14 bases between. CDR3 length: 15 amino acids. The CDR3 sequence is CASSLWGTRADEQYF. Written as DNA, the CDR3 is TGTGCCAGCAGTTTATGGGGGACGAGGGCGGACGAGCAGTACTTC.

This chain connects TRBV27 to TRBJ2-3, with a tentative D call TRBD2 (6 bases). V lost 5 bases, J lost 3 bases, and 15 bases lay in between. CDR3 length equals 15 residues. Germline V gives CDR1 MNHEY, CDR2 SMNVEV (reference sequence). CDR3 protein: CASSNGTLSTDTQYF. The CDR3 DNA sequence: TGTGCCAGCAGTAACGGGACTCTTTCTACAGATACGCAGTATTTT.

CDR3 bases: TGTGCCAGCAGAGTGACAGTGAACACTGAAGCTTTCTTT. This gives the protein CASRVTVNTEAFF. V is TRBV28 and J is TRBJ1-1; D perhaps matches TRBD1 (5 bases). Trimming took off 6 bases at V and 0 bases at J, with 8 bases between the two ends. From germline, CDR1 is MDHEN and CDR2 SYDVKM. The CDR3 is 13 residues long.

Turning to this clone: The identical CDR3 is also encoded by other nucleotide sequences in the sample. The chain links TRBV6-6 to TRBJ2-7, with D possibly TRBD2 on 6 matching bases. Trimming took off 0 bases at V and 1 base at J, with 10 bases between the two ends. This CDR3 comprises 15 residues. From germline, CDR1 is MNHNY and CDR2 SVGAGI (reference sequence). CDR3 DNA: TGTGCCAGCAGTTACTCGAGTAGCGGATCCTACGAGCAGTACTTC. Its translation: CASSYSSSGSYEQYF.

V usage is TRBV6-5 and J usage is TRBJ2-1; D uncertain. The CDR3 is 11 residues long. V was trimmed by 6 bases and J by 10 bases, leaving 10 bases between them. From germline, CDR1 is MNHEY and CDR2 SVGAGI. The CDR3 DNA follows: TGTGCCAGCAGAGTAGGTTTCGAGCAGTTCTTC. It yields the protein CASRVGFEQFF.